The source of this T cell receptor beta chain is a study of beta chain features in type 1 diabetes. As for the study in general: Age, gender and cell yields were similar between patients and healthy donors. The examined sorted cells totaled approximately 110 million across samples. General study results and limits: Fewer insertions but more deletions were seen at VDJ junctions in type 1 diabetes patients.

This clone was counted ten times or more. Its antigen is undetermined. In total, each donor contributed a single heparinised blood draw that averaged about 100 mL. Every bit of the isolated RNA underwent reverse transcription, so sequencing read expressed TCRB transcripts. TCRdb's copy holds only in-frame clones and misses some; the assay was immunoSEQ multiplex PCR. Found here are nearly 350,000 clones, roughly 8% of them singletons; the top ten hold roughly 0.44%. The CDR3 length is 16 residues. Trimming removed 0 bases from V and 4 bases from J, with 13 bases in between. Germline loops: CDR1 MNHNY, CDR2 SVGAGI (reference sequence).

This TCR was recovered from a woman younger than 30 in good health. Sequencing was carried out using central memory CD4+ T cells from blood. J is TRBJ2-4 and V is TRBV6-6, with D possibly matching TRBD1 (6 bases). CDR3 in DNA: TGTGCCAGCAGTTACTCGGTTGGCGGACAGAAAAACATTCAGTACTTC. Translated, it gives CASSYSVGGQKNIQYF.